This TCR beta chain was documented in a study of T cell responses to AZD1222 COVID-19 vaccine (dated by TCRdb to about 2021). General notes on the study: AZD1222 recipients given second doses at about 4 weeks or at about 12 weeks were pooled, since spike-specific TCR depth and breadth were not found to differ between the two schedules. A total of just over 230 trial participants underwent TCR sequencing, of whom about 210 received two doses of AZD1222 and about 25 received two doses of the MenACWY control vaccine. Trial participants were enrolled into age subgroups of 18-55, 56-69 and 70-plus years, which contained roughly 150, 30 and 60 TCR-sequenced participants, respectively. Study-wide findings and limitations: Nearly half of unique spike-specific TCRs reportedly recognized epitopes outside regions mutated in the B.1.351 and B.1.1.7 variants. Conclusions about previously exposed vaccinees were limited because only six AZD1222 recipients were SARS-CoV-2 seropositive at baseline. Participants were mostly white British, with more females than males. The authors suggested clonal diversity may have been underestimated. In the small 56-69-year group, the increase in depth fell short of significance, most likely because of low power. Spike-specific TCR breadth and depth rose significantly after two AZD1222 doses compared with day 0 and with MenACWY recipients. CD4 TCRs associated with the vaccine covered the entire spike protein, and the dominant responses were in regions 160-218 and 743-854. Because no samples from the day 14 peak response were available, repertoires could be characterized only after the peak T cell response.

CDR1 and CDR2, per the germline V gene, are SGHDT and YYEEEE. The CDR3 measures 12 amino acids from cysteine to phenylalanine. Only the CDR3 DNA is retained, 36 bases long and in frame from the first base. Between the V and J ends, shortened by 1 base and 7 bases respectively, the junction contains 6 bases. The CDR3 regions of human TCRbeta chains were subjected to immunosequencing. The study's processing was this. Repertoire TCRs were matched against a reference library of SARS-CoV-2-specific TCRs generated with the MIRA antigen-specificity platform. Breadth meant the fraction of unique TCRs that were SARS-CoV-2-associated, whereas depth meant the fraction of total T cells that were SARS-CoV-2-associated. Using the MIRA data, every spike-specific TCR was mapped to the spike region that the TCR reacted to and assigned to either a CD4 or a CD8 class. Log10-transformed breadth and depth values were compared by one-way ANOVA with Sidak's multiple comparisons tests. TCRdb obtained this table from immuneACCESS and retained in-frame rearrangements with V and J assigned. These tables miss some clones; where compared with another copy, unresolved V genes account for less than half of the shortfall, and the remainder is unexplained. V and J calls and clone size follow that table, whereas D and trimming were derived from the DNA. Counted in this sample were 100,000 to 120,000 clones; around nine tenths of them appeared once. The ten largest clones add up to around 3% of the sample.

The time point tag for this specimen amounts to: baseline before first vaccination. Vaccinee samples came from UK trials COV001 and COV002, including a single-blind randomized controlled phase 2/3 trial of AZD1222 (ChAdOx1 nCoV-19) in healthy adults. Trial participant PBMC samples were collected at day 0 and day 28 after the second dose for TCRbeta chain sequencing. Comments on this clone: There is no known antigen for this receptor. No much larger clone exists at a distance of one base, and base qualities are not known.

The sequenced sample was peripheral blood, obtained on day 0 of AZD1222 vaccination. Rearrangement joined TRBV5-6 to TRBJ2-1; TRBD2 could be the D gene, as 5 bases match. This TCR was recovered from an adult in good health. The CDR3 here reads CASSLPGNEQFF. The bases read TGTGCCAGCAGCTTGCCGGGAAATGAGCAGTTCTTC.